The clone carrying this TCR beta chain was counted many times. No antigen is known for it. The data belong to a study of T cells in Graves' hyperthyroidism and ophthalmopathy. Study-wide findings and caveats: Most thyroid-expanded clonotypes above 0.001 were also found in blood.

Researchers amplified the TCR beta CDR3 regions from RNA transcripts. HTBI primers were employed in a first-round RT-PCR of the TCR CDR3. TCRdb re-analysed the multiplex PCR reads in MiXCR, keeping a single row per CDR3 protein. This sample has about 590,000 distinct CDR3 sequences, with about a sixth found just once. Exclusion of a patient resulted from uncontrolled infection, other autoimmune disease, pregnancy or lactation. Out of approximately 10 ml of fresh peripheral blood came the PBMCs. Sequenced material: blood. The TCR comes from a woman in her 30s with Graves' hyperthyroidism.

The CDR3 spells CASSQVLRGTYEQYF. The CDR3 coding sequence is TGCGCCAGCAGCCAAGTCCTCCGCGGTACCTACGAGCAGTACTTC. The chain uses TRBV4-1 and TRBJ2-7; no clear D gene. V lost 1 base to trimming and J lost 2 bases, with 12 bases between them. The germline CDR1 and CDR2 sequences are MGHRA and YSYEKL. The CDR3 length is 15 residues.